This entry lists 15 T cell receptor beta chains sequenced from one sample in a study of beta chain features in type 1 diabetes (dated by TCRdb to 2016 to 2019). Summary of the overall study and its limitations: A moderate but significant shortening of TCRB CDR3 length was observed in type 1 diabetes patients in all four CD4+ subsets.

Libraries were prepared through the immunoSEQ multiplex PCR assay. The entire isolated RNA was reverse transcribed using the High Capacity cDNA Reverse Transcription Kit, and thus expressed TCRB transcripts were sequenced. Not all clones reach the TCRdb copy of this immuneACCESS table, which keeps in-frame sequences only. Checked studies attribute under half of the gap to unresolved V genes and leave the rest unexplained. This sample is represented by fewer than 350,000 clones; 15% of them were singletons. The ten largest clones take up approximately 0.015% of the sample. Their target antigens are unknown. The material sequenced was naive CD4+ T cells from blood. Reading the label with the study, this specimen's cell subset or site is: true naive CD4+ T cells. Receptors were obtained from a man between 18 and 29 years old with type 1 diabetes.

The CDR3 is CASSYRPGGIEAFF. The CDR3 DNA reads as TGTGCCAGCAGTTACCGTCCGGGGGGAATTGAAGCTTTCTTT. The chain combines TRBV6-5 with TRBJ1-1, with D perhaps TRBD1 (5 bases). Deletions cut 2 bases from V and 7 bases from J, with 14 bases between. Germline V lookup: CDR1 MNHEY, CDR2 SVGAGI. The CDR3 covers 14 residues.

This clone was counted a few times. This chain links TRBV23-1 with TRBJ1-1; the match to TRBD1 covers 11 bases. TRBV23-1 is classed as an ORF, of uncertain function. V shed 2 bases and J 8 bases; nucleotides not matched to a gene: 13. CDR3 length equals 17 residues. CDR3 protein: CASSQHNYMDRGREAFF. The DNA for the CDR3 is TGCGCCAGCAGTCAACACAATTATATGGACAGGGGGCGCGAAGCTTTCTTT.

This clone was picked up a small number of times. This sample includes further DNA sequences coding for the same CDR3. The chain has TRBV29-1 and TRBJ2-7; TRBD1 matches at 10 bases. Germline values: CDR1 SQVTM, CDR2 ANQGSEA. This CDR3 has 12 amino acids. Trimming at V came to 7 bases and at J to 4 bases, leaving 4 bases not matched to a gene. CDR3 sequence reads: CSGWDRGYEQYF. The CDR3 DNA follows: TGCAGCGGATGGGACAGGGGTTACGAGCAGTACTTC.

The chain has TRBV7-2 and TRBJ2-7; TRBD1 agrees at 8 bases. The J segment lost 4 bases and the V segment lost 5 bases, leaving 10 bases of the junction unmatched. The length of the CDR3 is 15 residues. The germline V gene has CDR1 SGHTA and CDR2 FQGNSA. CDR3 nucleotide sequence: TGTGCCAGCAGCCACTCCGGTACAGGGGGGTACGAGCAGTACTTC. It translates to CASSHSGTGGYEQYF. The variable domain in full, with the rest retrieved from reference TRBV7-2 and TRBJ2-7, is GAGVSQSPSNKVTEKGKDVELRCDPISGHTALYWYRQSLGQGLEFLIYFQGNSAPDKSGLPSDRFSAERTGGSVSTLTIQRTQQEDSAVYLCASSHSGTGGYEQYFGPGTRLTVT.

The rearrangement joins TRBV5-6 to TRBJ2-1; D gene uncertain. The CDR3 has 13 residues. CDR1 is SGHDT, CDR2 YYEEEE, per germline. The germline V and J ends were trimmed by 4 bases and 1 base, with 6 bases remaining between them. The CDR3 loop reads CASSPLSYNEQFF. CDR3 bases: TGTGCCAGCAGCCCGCTATCCTACAATGAGCAGTTCTTC.

A few counts support this clone. The chain joins TRBV15 to TRBJ2-7; the D gene is possibly TRBD2 (6 bases). This CDR3 contains 16 residues. Germline values: CDR1 LNHNV, CDR2 YYDKDF (reference sequence). The V end lost 2 bases, the J end lost 2 bases, and 16 bases lay between the germline ends. CDR3 in amino acids: CATSRWVPTGAYEQYF. The CDR3 DNA follows: TGTGCCACCAGCAGATGGGTGCCGACGGGAGCCTACGAGCAGTACTTC.

This clone was seen a few times. The genes are TRBV9 and TRBJ2-5; 7 nucleotides agree with TRBD1. CDR3 length: 15 residues. Germline V gene lookup returns CDR1 SGDLS and CDR2 YYNGEE. V lost 2 bases, J lost 0 bases, and 4 bases stayed unmatched. CDR3 amino acids: CASSVLGGYQETQYF. CDR3 DNA sequence: TGTGCCAGCAGCGTCCTAGGGGGCTACCAAGAGACCCAGTACTTC.

This chain links TRBV2 with TRBJ1-5; D perhaps matches TRBD1 (5 bases). Germline CDR1 reads SNHLY; CDR2 reads FYNNEI. Trimming stripped 7 bases from V and 7 bases from J, with 11 bases between. The CDR3 covers 12 residues. The CDR3 DNA reads as TGTGCCAGCAACGGAGGGGACCAGCCCCAGCATTTT. Its translation: CASNGGDQPQHF.

This rearrangement joins TRBV20-1 to TRBJ2-7; D unclear. The CDR3 loop spans 10 amino acids. V dropped 6 bases and J dropped 2 bases, with 5 bases sitting between them. Germline loops: CDR1 DFQATT, CDR2 SNEGSKA (reference sequence). CDR3 DNA sequence: TGCAGTGCCCGTGCCTACGAGCAGTACTTC. This sequence encodes CSARAYEQYF.

This chain joins TRBV5-1 and TRBJ2-2; weak D call: TRBD2 (5 bases). This CDR3 has 13 residues. Trimming took off 0 bases at V and 7 bases at J, with 7 bases between the two ends. Germline V gene sequence: CDR1 SGHRS, CDR2 YFSETQ. The DNA of the CDR3 is TGCGCCAGCAGCTTGGTAGCGTTCGGGGAGCTGTTTTTT. This encodes CASSLVAFGELFF.

This clone showed up just a few times. This chain uses TRBV5-1 with TRBJ2-3; perhaps TRBD2 as D (5 bases). CDR3 length: 13 amino acids. From germline, CDR1 is SGHRS and CDR2 YFSETQ. The V end was cut by 8 bases, the J end by 6 bases, with 16 bases between. CDR3 DNA sequence: TGCGCCAGTACCTCCGGGGTTCGGGATACGCAGTATTTT. This encodes CASTSGVRDTQYF.

There are a few counts of this clone. The genes are TRBV6-5 and TRBJ2-7; 10 bases are shared with TRBD1. The J segment lost 5 bases and the V segment lost 6 bases, leaving 7 bases of the junction unmatched. The CDR3 loop spans 14 amino acids. Germline lookup yields CDR1 MNHEY and CDR2 SVGAGI. CDR3: CASSRTGGIHEQYF. CDR3 DNA: TGTGCCAGCAGCAGGACAGGGGGTATCCACGAGCAGTACTTC.

This rearrangement joins TRBV9 to TRBJ2-3; tentative D call: TRBD2 (6 bases). Germline V gives CDR1 SGDLS, CDR2 YYNGEE. The V and J ends lost 0 bases and 5 bases respectively, with 19 bases between them. The CDR3 runs to 17 residues. CDR3 nucleotide sequence: TGTGCCAGCAGCGTAGGAGGCGGGGCCCGGGGTGGAGATACGCAGTATTTT. It is translated as CASSVGGGARGGDTQYF.

The CDR3 nucleotides read TGTGCCCGTCGACTAGCGGGAGATTCCGGGGAGCTGTTTTTT. This translates into CARRLAGDSGELFF. The chain couples TRBV30 to TRBJ2-2; 12 bases match TRBD2. The CDR3 is 14 residues long. With 8 bases clipped from V and 6 bases from J, the junction kept 7 bases outside the gene matches. Germline CDR1 GTSNPN, CDR2 SVGIG (reference sequence).

The V gene is TRBV28, the J gene TRBJ2-1, with 10 bases lining up with TRBD2. The CDR3 runs 17 residues. J was trimmed by 6 bases and V by 8 bases; bases with no gene match: 16. Germline V gene lookup returns CDR1 MDHEN and CDR2 SYDVKM. The CDR3 region is CASLPASSGSTGNEQFF. The CDR3 nucleotides are TGTGCCAGCCTACCCGCGTCTAGCGGGAGTACAGGCAATGAGCAGTTCTTC.